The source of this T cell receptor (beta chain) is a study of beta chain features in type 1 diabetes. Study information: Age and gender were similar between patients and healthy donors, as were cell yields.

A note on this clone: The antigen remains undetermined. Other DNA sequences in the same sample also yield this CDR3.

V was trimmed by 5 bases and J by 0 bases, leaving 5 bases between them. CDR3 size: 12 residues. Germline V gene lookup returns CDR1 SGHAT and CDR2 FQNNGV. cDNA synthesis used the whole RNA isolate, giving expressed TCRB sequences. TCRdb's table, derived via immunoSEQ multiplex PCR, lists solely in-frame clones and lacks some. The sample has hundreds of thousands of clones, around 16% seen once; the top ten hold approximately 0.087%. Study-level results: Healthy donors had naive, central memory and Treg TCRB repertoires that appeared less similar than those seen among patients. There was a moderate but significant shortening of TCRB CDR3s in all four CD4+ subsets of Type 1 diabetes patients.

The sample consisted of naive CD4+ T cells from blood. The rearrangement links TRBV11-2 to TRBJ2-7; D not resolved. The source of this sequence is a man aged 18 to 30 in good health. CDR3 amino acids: CASSPSSYEQYF. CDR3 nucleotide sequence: TGTGCCAGCAGCCCGAGCTCCTACGAGCAGTACTTC.